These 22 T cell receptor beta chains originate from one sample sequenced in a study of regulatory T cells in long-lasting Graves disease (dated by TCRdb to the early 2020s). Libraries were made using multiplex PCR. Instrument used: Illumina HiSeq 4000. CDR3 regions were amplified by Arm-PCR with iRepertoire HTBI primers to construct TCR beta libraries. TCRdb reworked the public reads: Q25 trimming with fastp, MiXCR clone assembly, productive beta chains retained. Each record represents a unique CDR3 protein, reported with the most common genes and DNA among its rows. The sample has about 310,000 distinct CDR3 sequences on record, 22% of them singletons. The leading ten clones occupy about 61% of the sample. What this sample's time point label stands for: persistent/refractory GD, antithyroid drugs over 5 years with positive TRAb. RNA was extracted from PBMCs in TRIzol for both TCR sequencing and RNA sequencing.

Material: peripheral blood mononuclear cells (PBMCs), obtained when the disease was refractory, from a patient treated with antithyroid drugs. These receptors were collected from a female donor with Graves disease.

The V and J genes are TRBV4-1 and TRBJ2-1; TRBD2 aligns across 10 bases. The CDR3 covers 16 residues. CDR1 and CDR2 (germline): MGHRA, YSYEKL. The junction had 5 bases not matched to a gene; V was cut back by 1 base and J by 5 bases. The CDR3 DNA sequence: TGCGCCAGCAGCCAAGGAGCGGGAGGGCCCGACAATGAGCAGTTCTTC. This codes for CASSQGAGGPDNEQFF.

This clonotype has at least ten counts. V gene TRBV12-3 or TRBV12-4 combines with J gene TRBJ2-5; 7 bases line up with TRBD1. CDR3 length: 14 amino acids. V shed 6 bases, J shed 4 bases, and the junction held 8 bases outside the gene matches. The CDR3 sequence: CASSLTGLGETQYF. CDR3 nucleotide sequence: TGTGCCAGCAGCTTGACAGGGTTGGGAGAGACCCAGTACTTC.

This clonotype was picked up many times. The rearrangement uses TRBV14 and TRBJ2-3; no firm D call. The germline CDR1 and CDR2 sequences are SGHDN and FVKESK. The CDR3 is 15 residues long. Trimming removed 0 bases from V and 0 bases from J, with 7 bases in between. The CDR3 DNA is TGTGCCAGCAGCCAAGACTTGGATAGCACAGATACGCAGTATTTT. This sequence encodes CASSQDLDSTDTQYF.

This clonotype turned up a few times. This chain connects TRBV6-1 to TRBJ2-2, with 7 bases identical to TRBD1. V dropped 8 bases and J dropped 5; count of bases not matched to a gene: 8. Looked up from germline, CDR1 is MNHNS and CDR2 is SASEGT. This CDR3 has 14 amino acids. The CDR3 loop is CASARGTETGELFF. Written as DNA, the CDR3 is TGTGCCAGCGCTAGAGGGACAGAAACCGGGGAGCTGTTTTTT.

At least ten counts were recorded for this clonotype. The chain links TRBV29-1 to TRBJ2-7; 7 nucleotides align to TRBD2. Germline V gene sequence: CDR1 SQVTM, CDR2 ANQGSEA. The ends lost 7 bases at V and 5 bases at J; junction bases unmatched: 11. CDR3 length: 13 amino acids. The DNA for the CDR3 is TGCAGCGCGGGGGGTGGACTCCAGGACGAGCAGTACTTC. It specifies CSAGGGLQDEQYF.

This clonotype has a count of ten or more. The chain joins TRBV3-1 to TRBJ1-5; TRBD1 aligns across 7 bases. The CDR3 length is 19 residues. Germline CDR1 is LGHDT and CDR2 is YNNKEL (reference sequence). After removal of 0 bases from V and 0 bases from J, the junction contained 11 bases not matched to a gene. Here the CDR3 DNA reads TGTGCCAGCAGCCAAGATCGACCGGCGGACAGGTATAGCAATCAGCCCCAGCATTTT. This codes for CASSQDRPADRYSNQPQHF.

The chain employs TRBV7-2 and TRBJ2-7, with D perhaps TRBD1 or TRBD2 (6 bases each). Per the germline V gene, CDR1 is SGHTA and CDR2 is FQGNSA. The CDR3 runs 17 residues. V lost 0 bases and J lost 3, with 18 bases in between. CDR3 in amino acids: CASSLALIGGTSYEQYF. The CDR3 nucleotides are TGTGCCAGCAGCTTAGCGCTAATCGGAGGGACAAGCTACGAGCAGTACTTC. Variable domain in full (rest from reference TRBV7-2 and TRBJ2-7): GAGVSQSPSNKVTEKGKDVELRCDPISGHTALYWYRQSLGQGLEFLIYFQGNSAPDKSGLPSDRFSAERTGGSVSTLTIQRTQQEDSAVYLCASSLALIGGTSYEQYFGPGTRLTVT.

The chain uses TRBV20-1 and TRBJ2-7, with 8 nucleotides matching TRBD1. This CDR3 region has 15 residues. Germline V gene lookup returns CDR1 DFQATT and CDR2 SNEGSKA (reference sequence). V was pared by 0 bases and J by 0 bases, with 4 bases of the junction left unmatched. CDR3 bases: TGCAGTGCTAGAGACGACAGGGGAAGCTCCTACGAGCAGTACTTC. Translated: CSARDDRGSSYEQYF.

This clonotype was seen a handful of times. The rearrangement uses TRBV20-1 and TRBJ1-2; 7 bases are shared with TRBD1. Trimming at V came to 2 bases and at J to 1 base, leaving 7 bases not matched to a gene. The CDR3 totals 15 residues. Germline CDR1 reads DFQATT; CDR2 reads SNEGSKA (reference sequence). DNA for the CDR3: TGCAGTGCTAGAAACAGGGGAAGGGTTAACTATGGCTACACCTTC. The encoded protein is CSARNRGRVNYGYTF.

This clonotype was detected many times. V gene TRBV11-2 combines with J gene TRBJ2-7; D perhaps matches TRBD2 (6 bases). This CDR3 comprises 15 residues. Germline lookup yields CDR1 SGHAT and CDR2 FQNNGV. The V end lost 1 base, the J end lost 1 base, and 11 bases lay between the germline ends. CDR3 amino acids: CASSLGLRGSYEQYF. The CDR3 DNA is TGTGCCAGCAGCTTAGGGCTACGGGGGTCCTACGAGCAGTACTTC.

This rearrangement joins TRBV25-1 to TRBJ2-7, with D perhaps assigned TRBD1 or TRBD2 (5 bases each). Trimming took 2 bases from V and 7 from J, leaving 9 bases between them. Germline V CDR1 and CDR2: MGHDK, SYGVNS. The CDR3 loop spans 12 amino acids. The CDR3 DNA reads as TGTGCCAGCAGTGAACGGGGCAATGAGCAGTACTTC. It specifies CASSERGNEQYF.

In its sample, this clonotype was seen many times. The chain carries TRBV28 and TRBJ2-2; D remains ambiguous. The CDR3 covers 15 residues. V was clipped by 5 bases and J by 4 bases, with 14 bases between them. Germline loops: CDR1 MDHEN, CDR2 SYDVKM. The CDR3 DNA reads TGTGCCAGCAGTCTCGATTCTTGGGCCACCGGGGAGCTGTTTTTT. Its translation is CASSLDSWATGELFF.

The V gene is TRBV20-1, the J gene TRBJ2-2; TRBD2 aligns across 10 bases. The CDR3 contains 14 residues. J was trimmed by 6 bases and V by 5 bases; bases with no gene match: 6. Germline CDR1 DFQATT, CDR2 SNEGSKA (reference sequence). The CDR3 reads CSAGISGRSGELFF. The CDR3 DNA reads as TGCAGTGCTGGTATTAGCGGGAGGTCCGGGGAGCTGTTTTTT.

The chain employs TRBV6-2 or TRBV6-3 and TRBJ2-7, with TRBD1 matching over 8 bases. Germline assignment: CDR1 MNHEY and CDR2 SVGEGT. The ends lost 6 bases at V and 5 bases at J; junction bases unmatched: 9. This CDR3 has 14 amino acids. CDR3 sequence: CASRTGTGAHEQYF. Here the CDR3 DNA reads TGTGCCAGCAGAACCGGGACAGGCGCCCACGAGCAGTACTTC.

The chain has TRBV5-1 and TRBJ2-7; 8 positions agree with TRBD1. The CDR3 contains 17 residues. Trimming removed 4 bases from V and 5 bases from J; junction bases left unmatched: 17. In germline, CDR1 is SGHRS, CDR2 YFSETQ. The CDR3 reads CASSTGTGGTLFHEQYF. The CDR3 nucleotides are TGCGCCAGCAGCACGGGGACAGGCGGTACCCTGTTCCACGAGCAGTACTTC.

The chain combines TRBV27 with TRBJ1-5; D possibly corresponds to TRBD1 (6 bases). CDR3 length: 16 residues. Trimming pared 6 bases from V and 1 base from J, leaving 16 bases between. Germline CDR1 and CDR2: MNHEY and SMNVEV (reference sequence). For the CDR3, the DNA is TGTGCCAGCAGCCAAGGGGGGGGATGGAGCAATCAGCCCCAGCATTTT. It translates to CASSQGGGWSNQPQHF.

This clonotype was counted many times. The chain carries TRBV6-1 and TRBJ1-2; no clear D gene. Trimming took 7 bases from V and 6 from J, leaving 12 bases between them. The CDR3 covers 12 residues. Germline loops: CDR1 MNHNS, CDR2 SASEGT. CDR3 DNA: TGTGCCAGCATGGGCCTAGGAGATGGCTACACCTTC. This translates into CASMGLGDGYTF.

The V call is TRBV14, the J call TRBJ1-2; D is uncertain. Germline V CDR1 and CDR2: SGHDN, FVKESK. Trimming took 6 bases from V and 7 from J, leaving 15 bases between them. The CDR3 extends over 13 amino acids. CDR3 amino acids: CASRGSGRTGYTF. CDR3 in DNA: TGTGCCAGCAGAGGTTCGGGGAGGACTGGCTACACCTTC. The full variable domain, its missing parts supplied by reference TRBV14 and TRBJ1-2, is EAGVTQFPSHSVIEKGQTVTLRCDPISGHDNLYWYRRVMGKEIKFLLHFVKESKQDESGMPNNRFLAERTGGTYSTLKVQPAELEDSGVYFCASRGSGRTGYTFGSGTRLTVV.

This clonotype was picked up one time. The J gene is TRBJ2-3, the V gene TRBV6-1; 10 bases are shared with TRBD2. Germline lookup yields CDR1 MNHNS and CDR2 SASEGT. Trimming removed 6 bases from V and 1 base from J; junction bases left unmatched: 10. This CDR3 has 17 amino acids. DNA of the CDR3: TGTGCCAGCAGCCGTACTCAACTAGCGGGGCGCACAGATACGCAGTATTTT. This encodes CASSRTQLAGRTDTQYF.

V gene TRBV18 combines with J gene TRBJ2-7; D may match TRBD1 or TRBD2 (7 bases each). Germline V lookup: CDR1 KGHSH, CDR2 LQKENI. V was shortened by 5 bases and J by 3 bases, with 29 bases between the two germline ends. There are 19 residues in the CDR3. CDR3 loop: CASSASTGMSGGGFYEQYF. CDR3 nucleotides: TGTGCCAGCTCAGCCTCGACAGGGATGAGTGGGGGGGGCTTCTACGAGCAGTACTTC.

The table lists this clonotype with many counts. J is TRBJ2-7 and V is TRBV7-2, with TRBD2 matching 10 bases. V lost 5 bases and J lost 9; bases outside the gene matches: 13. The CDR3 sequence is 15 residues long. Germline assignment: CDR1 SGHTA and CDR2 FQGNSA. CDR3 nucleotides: TGTGCCAGCAGCCTACCTTTTGGGTTAGCGGGAGGGCAGTACTTC. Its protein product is CASSLPFGLAGGQYF.

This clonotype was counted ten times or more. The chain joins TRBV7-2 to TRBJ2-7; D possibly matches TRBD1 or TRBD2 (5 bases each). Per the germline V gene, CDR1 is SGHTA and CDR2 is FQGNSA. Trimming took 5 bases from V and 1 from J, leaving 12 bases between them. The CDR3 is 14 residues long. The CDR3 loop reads CASSPGDGSYEQYF. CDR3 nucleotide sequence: TGTGCCAGCAGCCCCGGGGACGGATCCTACGAGCAGTACTTC.